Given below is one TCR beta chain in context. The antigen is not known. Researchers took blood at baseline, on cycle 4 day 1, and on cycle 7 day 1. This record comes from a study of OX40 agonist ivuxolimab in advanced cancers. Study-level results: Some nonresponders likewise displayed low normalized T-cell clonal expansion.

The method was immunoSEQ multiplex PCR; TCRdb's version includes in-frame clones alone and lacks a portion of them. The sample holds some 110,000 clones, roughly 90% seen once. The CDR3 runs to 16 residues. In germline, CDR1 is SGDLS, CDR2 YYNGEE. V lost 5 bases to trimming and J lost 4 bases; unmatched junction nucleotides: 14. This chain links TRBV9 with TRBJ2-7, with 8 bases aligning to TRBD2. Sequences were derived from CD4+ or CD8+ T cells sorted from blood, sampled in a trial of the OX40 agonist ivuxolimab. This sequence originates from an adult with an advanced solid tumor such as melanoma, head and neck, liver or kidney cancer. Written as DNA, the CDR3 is TGTGCCAGCAGTCGGGGGGGGCACCCCGGGACTTACGAGCAGTACTTC. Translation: CASSRGGHPGTYEQYF. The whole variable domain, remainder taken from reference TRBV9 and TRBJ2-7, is DSGVTQTPKHLITATGQRVTLRCSPRSGDLSVYWYQQSLDQGLQFLIQYYNGEERAKGNILERFSAQQFPDLHSELNLSSLELGDSALYFCASSRGGHPGTYEQYFGPGTRLTVT.